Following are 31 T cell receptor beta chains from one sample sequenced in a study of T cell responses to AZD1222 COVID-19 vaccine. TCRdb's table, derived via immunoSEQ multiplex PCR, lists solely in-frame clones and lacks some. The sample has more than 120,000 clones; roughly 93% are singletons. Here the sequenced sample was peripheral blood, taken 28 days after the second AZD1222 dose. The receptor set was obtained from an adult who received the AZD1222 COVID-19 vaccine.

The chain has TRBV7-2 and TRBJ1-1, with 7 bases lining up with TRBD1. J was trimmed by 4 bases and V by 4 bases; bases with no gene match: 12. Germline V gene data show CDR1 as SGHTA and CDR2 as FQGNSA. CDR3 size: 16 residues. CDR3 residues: CASSSYLQNRGTEAFF. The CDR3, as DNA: TGTGCCAGCAGCTCTTATTTGCAAAACAGGGGCACTGAAGCTTTCTTT.

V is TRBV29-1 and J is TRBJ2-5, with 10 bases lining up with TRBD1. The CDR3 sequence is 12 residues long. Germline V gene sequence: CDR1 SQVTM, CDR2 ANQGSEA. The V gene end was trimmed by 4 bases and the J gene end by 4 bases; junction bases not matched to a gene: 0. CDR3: CSVGTGGETQYF. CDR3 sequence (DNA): TGCAGCGTTGGGACAGGGGGAGAGACCCAGTACTTC.

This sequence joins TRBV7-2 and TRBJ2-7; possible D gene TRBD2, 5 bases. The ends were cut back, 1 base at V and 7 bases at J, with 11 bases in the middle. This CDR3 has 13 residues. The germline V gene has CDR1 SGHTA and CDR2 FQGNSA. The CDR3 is CASSLVAGREQYV. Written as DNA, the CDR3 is TGTGCCAGCAGCTTAGTCGCGGGCCGAGAGCAGTACGTC.

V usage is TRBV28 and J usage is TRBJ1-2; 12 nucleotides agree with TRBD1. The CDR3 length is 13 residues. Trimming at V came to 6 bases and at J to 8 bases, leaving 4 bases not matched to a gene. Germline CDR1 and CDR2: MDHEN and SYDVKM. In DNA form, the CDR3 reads TGTGCCAGCAGGGGACAGGGGGCTGACGGCTACACCTTC. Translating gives CASRGQGADGYTF.

CDR3 DNA sequence: TGCGCCAGCAGCTTCGGACAGGGATACAATGAGCAGTTCTTC. It translates to CASSFGQGYNEQFF. V and J are TRBV5-1 and TRBJ2-1; 8 bases are shared with TRBD1. The CDR3 spans 14 residues. Trimming removed 2 bases from V and 4 bases from J; junction bases left unmatched: 2. The germline V gene encodes CDR1 SGHRS and CDR2 YFSETQ.

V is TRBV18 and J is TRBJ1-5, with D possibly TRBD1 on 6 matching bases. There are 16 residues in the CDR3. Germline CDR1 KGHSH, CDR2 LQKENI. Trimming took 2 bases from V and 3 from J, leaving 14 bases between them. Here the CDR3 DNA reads TGTGCCAGCTCACCAGGGCAGGGGAGGACCAATCAGCCCCAGCATTTT. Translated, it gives CASSPGQGRTNQPQHF.

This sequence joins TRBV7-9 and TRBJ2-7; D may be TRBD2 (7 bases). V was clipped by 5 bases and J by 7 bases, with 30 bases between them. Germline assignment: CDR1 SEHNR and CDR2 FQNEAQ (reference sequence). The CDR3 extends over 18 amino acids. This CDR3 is CASSQLGRGSAPGWEQYF. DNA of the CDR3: TGTGCCAGCAGCCAATTGGGGAGGGGGAGTGCTCCGGGATGGGAGCAGTACTTC.

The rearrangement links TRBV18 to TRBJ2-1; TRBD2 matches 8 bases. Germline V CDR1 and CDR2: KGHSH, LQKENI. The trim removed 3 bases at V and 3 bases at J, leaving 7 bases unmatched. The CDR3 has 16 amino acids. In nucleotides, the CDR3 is TGTGCCAGCTCACCGAGAAGCGGGGGTCTCTACAATGAGCAGTTCTTC. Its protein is CASSPRSGGLYNEQFF.

The CDR3, as DNA: TGTGCCAGCAGCCTCCCCCCCCGGGGGACCCAGTACTTC. Translating gives CASSLPPRGTQYF. J is TRBJ2-5 and V is TRBV6-5; maybe TRBD2 (5 bases). This CDR3 spans 13 amino acids. V lost 6 bases to trimming and J lost 7 bases, with 15 bases between them. In germline, CDR1 is MNHEY, CDR2 SVGAGI.

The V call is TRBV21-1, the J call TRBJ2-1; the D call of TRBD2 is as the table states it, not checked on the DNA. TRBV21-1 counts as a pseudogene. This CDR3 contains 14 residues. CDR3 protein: CARVPRTYLNEQFF. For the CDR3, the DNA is TGTGCCAGGGTCCCAAGGACTTACCTCAATGAGCAGTTCTTC.

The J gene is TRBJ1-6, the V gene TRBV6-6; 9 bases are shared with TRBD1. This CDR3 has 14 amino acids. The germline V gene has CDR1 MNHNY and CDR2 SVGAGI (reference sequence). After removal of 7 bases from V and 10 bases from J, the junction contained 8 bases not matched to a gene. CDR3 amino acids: CASTGGTGNSPLHF. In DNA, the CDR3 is TGTGCCAGCACCGGCGGGACAGGGAACTCACCCCTCCACTTT.

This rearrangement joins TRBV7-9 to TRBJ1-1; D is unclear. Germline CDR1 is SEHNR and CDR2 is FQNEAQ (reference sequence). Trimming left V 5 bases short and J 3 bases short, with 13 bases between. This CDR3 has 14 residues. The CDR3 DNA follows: TGTGCCAGCAGCCCGCCCGTAACGGACACTGAAGCTTTCTTT. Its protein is CASSPPVTDTEAFF.

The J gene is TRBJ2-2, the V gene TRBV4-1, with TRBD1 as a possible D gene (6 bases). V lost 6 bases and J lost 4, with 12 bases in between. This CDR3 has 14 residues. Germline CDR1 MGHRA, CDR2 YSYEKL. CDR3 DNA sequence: TGCGCCAGCAGGCCTACAGGGATCACCGGGGAGCTGTTTTTT. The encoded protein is CASRPTGITGELFF.

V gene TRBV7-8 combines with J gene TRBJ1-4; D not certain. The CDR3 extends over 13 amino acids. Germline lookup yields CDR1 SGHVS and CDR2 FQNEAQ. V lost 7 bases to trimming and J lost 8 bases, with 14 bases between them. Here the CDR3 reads CASTFWFGEKLFF. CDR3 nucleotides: TGTGCCAGCACCTTTTGGTTCGGGGAAAAACTGTTTTTT.

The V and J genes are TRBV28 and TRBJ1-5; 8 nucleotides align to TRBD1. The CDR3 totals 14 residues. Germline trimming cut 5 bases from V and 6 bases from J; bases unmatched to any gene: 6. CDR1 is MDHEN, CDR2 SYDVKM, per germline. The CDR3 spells CASSTRGLGQPQHF. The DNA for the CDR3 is TGTGCCAGCAGTACCAGGGGGCTTGGTCAGCCCCAGCATTTT.

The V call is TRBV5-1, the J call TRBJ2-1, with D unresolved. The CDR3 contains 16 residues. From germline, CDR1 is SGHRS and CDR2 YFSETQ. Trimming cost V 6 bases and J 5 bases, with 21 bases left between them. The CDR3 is CASTLFSRSSDNEQFF. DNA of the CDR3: TGCGCCAGCACTCTCTTTAGCAGATCATCCGACAATGAGCAGTTCTTC. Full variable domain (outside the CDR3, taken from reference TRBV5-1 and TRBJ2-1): KAGVTQTPRYLIKTRGQQVTLSCSPISGHRSVSWYQQTPGQGLQFLFEYFSETQRNKGNFPGRFSGRQFSNSRSEMNVSTLELGDSALYLCASTLFSRSSDNEQFFGPGTRLTVL.

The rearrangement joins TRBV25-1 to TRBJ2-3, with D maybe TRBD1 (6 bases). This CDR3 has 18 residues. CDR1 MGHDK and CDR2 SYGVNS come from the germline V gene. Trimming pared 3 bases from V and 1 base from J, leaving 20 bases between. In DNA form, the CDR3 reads TGTGCCAGCAGTGATGGAGCCGCTGGGGGCCCGGGCACAGATACGCAGTATTTT. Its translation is CASSDGAAGGPGTDTQYF.

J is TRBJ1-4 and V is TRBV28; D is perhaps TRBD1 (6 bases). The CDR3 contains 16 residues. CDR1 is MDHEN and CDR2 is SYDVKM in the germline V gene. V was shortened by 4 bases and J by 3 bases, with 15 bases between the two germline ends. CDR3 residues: CASSSHLGQSNEKLFF. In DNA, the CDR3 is TGTGCCAGCAGTTCCCACTTAGGACAGTCTAATGAAAAACTGTTTTTT.

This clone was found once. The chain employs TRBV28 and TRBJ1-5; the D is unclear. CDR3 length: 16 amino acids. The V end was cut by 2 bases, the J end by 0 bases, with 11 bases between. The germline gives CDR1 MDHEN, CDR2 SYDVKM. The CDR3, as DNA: TGTGCCAGCAGTTTACCCGCTGGAGATAGCAATCAGCCCCAGCATTTT. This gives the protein CASSLPAGDSNQPQHF.

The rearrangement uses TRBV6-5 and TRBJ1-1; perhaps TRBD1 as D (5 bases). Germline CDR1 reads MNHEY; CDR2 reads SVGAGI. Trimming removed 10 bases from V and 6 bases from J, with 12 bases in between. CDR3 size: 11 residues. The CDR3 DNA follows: TGTGCCACGGACGAGGGGCCTGAAGCTTTCTTT. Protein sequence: CATDEGPEAFF.

For the CDR3, the DNA is TGCGCCAGCAGGGGAAGGCGGGAGGGTGACAATGAGCAGTTCTTC. As protein: CASRGRREGDNEQFF. The chain recombines TRBV10-2 with TRBJ2-1; the match to TRBD2 covers 9 bases. V trimming: 6 bases; J trimming: 5 bases; junction bases outside the gene matches: 8. The germline V gene has CDR1 WSHSY and CDR2 SAAADI. The CDR3 has 15 amino acids.

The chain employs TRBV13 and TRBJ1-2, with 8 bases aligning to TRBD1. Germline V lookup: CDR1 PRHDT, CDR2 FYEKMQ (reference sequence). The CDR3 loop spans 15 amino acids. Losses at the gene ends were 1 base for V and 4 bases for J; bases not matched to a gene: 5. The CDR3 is CASSLVRGLVYGYTF. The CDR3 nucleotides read TGTGCCAGCAGCTTAGTCAGGGGGCTTGTCTATGGCTACACCTTC.

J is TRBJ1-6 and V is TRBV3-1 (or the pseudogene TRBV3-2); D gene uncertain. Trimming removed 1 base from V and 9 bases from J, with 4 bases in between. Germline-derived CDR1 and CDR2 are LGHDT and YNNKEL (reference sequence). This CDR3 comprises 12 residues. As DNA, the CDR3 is TGTGCCAGCAGCCAAGTCAGTTCACCCCTCCACTTT. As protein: CASSQVSSPLHF.

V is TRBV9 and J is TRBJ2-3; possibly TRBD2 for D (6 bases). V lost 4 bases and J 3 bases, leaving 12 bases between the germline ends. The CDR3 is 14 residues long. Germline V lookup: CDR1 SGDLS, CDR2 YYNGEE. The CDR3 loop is CASSFGTSTDTQYF. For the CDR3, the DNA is TGTGCCAGCAGCTTCGGGACTTCAACAGATACGCAGTATTTT.

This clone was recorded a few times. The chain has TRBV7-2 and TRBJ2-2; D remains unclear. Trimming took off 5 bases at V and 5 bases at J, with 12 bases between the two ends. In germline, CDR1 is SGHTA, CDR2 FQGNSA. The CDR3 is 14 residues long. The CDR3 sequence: CASSSRRTTGELFF. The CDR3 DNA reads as TGTGCCAGCAGCAGCCGTCGGACGACCGGGGAGCTGTTTTTT.

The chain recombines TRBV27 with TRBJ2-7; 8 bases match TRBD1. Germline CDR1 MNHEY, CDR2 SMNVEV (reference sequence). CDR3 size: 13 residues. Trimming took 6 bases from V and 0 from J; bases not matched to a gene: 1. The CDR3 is CASSQGASYEQYF. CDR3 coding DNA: TGTGCCAGCAGCCAGGGGGCCTCCTACGAGCAGTACTTC.

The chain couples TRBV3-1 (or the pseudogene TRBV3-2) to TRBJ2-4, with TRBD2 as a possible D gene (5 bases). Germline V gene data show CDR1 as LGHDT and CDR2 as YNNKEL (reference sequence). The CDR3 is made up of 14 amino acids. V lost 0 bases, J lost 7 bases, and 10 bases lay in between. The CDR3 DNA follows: TGTGCCAGCAGCCAAGATGGACTGATGAACATTCAGTACTTC. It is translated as CASSQDGLMNIQYF.

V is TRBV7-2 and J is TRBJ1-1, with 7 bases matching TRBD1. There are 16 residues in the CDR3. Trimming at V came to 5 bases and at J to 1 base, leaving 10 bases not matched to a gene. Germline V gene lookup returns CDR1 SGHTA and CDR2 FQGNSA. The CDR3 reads CASSLDRAGTNTEAFF. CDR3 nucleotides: TGTGCCAGCAGCCTAGACAGGGCTGGAACGAACACTGAAGCTTTCTTT.

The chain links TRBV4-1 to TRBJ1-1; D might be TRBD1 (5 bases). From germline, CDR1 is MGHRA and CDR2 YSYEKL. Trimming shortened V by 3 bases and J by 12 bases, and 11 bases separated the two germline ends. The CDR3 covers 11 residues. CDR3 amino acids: CASSQGVQTFF. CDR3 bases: TGCGCCAGCAGCCAGGGGGTTCAAACTTTCTTT.

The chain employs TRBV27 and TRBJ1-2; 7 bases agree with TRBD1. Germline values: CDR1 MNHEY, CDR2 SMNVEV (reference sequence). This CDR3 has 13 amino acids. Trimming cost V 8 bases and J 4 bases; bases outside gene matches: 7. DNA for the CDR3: TGTGCCAGCCGGCAGGGGGTGGCCTATGGCTACACCTTC. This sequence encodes CASRQGVAYGYTF.

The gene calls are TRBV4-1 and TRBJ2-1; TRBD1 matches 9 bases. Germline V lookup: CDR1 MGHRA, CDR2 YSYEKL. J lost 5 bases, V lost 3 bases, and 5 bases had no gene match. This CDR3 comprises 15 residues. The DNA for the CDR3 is TGCGCCAGCAGCCAGCCCGGGACAGGGAACAATGAGCAGTTCTTC. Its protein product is CASSQPGTGNNEQFF.